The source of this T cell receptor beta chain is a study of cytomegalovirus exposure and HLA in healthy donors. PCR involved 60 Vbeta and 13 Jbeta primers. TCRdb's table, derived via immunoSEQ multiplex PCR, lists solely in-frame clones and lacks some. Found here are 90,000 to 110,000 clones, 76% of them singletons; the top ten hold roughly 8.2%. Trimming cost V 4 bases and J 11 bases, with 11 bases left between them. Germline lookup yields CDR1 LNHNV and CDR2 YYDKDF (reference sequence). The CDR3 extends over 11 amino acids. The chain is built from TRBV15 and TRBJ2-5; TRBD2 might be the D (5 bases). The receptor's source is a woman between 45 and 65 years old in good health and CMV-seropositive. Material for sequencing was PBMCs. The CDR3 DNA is TGTGCCACCAGCAAATTTGGGGAGCAGTACTTC. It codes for CATSKFGEQYF.